This T cell receptor (beta chain) was obtained from a study of T cell repertoires in cytomegalovirus infection. Study information: It was the public TCR beta signatures that indicated both CMV infection and matching HLA type.

TCRdb redid the calling of the reads with MiXCR, one entry per CDR3 protein. The table includes approximately 400,000 distinct CDR3 sequences, approximately 33% detected once. This clonotype has at least ten counts. Its antigen is not known. Study outcomes and limitations: In two of eight donors, the top clonotype was HLA-C-restricted CMV-specific. Public TCR beta family frequency separated CMV-and-HLA carriers, including in an independent cohort.

The receptor's source is a human donor in good health (CMV status not recorded). Some clones in this sample may be carry-over from other donors' samples. The specimen was PBMCs.

The CDR3 spells CASSLRHSNQPQHF. The CDR3 DNA reads TGTGCCAGCAGCCTACGACACAGCAATCAGCCCCAGCATTTT. The V gene is TRBV7-2, the J gene TRBJ1-5, with no clear D. Per germline, CDR1 SGHTA and CDR2 FQGNSA. This CDR3 has 14 residues. V was shortened by 5 bases and J by 1 base, with 9 bases between the two germline ends.